The 14 T cell receptor beta chains below were found in one sample sequenced in a study of cytomegalovirus exposure and HLA in healthy donors. The PCR employed 60 Vbeta primers together with 13 Jbeta primers. Produced via immunoSEQ multiplex PCR; TCRdb's table is partial and in-frame only. The sample lists roughly 200,000 clones; about four fifths were seen once. Sequenced material: PBMCs. The receptors were gathered from a man aged 40-55 years in good health and CMV-seropositive.

There are a few counts of this clone. The chain carries TRBV4-1 and TRBJ1-4, with D perhaps TRBD1 (6 bases). The germline gives CDR1 MGHRA, CDR2 YSYEKL. The CDR3 is made up of 15 amino acids. V shed 0 bases and J shed 14 bases, with 19 bases lying between them. This chain's CDR3 is CASSQDLDSHRTLFF. The DNA of the CDR3 is TGCGCCAGCAGCCAAGACTTGGACAGTCACCGGACGCTGTTTTTT.

This chain links TRBV7-9 with TRBJ2-1; 8 bases align to TRBD2. The CDR3 has 16 amino acids. The junction had 10 bases not matched to a gene; V was cut back by 4 bases and J by 5 bases. Germline loops: CDR1 SEHNR, CDR2 FQNEAQ (reference sequence). The CDR3 DNA reads TGTGCCAGCAGCTCCCCCGCGAGCGGGAGCAACAATGAGCAGTTCTTC. Translated: CASSSPASGSNNEQFF. Looking up the rest from reference TRBV7-9 and TRBJ2-1 gives the full variable domain: DTGVSQNPRHKITKRGQNVTFRCDPISEHNRLYWYRQTLGQGPEFLTYFQNEAQLEKSRLLSDRFSAERPKGSFSTLEIQRTEQGDSAMYLCASSSPASGSNNEQFFGPGTRLTVL.

The CDR3 nucleotides read TGTGCCAGCAGCCAAGACAGCTCCTATAATTCACCCCTCCACTTT. Translating gives CASSQDSSYNSPLHF. The chain uses TRBV4-2 and TRBJ1-6; D ambiguous. This CDR3 contains 15 residues. Trimming removed 0 bases at V and 0 bases at J, with 3 bases between. Germline CDR1 LGHNA, CDR2 YNFKEQ.

The chain couples TRBV5-4 to TRBJ2-1, with D maybe TRBD2 (6 bases). Germline V gives CDR1 SGHNT, CDR2 YYREEE (reference sequence). The CDR3 loop spans 14 amino acids. V was clipped by 2 bases and J by 6 bases, with 12 bases between them. The DNA of the CDR3 is TGTGCCAGCAGCTTATTTCAGGGAGGCAATGAGCAGTTCTTC. Translation: CASSLFQGGNEQFF.

This rearrangement joins TRBV15 to TRBJ2-6; unclear D gene. The V gene lost 0 bases and the J gene lost 1 base, with 4 bases spanning the gap. Germline loops: CDR1 LNHNV, CDR2 YYDKDF (reference sequence). This CDR3 has 15 amino acids. Here the CDR3 reads CATSRDLSGANVLTF. CDR3 sequence (DNA): TGTGCCACCAGCAGAGATCTGTCTGGGGCCAACGTCCTGACTTTC.

The chain couples TRBV5-4 to TRBJ2-3; a possible D gene is TRBD1 (6 bases). The CDR3 consists of 15 residues. Deletions cut 0 bases from V and 2 bases from J, with 10 bases between. CDR1 is SGHNT and CDR2 is YYREEE in the germline V gene (reference sequence). The CDR3 region is CASSLGGHTTDTQYF. The CDR3 DNA sequence: TGTGCCAGCAGCTTGGGGGGACATACCACAGATACGCAGTATTTT.

The V gene is TRBV28, the J gene TRBJ1-1; 9 nucleotides match TRBD1. V trimming: 6 bases; J trimming: 10 bases; junction bases outside the gene matches: 15. This CDR3 is built from 15 residues. CDR1 is MDHEN and CDR2 is SYDVKM in the germline V gene. The CDR3 DNA is TGTGCCAGCAGCACTCCGGGGACAGGGCTATGGTTAGCTTTCTTT. Amino acid sequence: CASSTPGTGLWLAFF.

The genes are TRBV7-2 and TRBJ1-2; D is unclear. This CDR3 contains 16 residues. CDR1 SGHTA and CDR2 FQGNSA come from the germline V gene. V lost 5 bases to trimming and J lost 1 base, with 17 bases between them. The CDR3 loop is CASSLEGGNRNYGYTF. CDR3 nucleotide sequence: TGTGCCAGCAGCCTGGAGGGCGGAAACCGTAACTATGGCTACACCTTC.

This clone was detected a few times. The V gene is TRBV29-1, the J gene TRBJ1-1; a weak D match, TRBD1 (6 bases). The CDR3 loop spans 11 amino acids. Germline values: CDR1 SQVTM, CDR2 ANQGSEA. V gave up 6 bases and J gave up 7 bases, with 12 bases separating them. CDR3 bases: TGCAGCGTGAGGACAGAACGTGAAGCTTTCTTT. Its translation is CSVRTEREAFF.

This sequence joins TRBV9 and TRBJ2-5; 14 bases map to TRBD2. V gave up 3 bases and J gave up 5 bases; unmatched junction bases: 3. The CDR3 covers 15 residues. Germline V lookup: CDR1 SGDLS, CDR2 YYNGEE. In DNA, the CDR3 is TGTGCCAGCAGCGGACGACTAGCGGGGGGGGAGACCCAGTACTTC. Encoded protein: CASSGRLAGGETQYF.

The rearrangement joins TRBV6-1 to TRBJ2-5, with 9 bases lining up with TRBD2. This CDR3 comprises 13 residues. V trimming: 8 bases; J trimming: 5 bases; junction bases outside the gene matches: 6. The V gene's germline CDR1 is MNHNS and CDR2 SASEGT. CDR3 sequence (DNA): TGTGCCAGCGGATTAGCGGGAGTTGAGACCCAGTACTTC. As protein: CASGLAGVETQYF.

The V gene is TRBV19, the J gene TRBJ2-3, with D possibly being TRBD1 (5 bases). V was clipped by 5 bases and J by 1 base, with 13 bases between them. This CDR3 region has 15 residues. CDR1 and CDR2 (germline): LNHDA, SQIVND (reference sequence). Written as DNA, the CDR3 is TGTGCCAGTAGTCTGGGGCGGACCCGCACAGATACGCAGTATTTT. As protein: CASSLGRTRTDTQYF.

J is TRBJ1-1 and V is TRBV5-1; possibly TRBD1 for D (5 bases). From germline, CDR1 is SGHRS and CDR2 YFSETQ. V lost 0 bases, J lost 5 bases, and 11 bases lay in between. The CDR3 is 14 amino acids. This CDR3 reads CASSLDQGWTEAFF. In DNA form, the CDR3 reads TGCGCCAGCAGCTTGGATCAGGGATGGACTGAAGCTTTCTTT.

This clone has just a few counts. As DNA, the CDR3 is TGTGCCAGCAGCTTGGCCGCGGGGGGGAGTGAGCAGTTCTTC. Residues: CASSLAAGGSEQFF. The chain is built from TRBV5-6 and TRBJ2-1, with TRBD2 matching 9 bases. CDR1 is SGHDT and CDR2 is YYEEEE in the germline V gene. The V and J ends lost 0 bases and 9 bases, in that order; junction bases with no gene match: 4. The CDR3 extends over 14 amino acids.